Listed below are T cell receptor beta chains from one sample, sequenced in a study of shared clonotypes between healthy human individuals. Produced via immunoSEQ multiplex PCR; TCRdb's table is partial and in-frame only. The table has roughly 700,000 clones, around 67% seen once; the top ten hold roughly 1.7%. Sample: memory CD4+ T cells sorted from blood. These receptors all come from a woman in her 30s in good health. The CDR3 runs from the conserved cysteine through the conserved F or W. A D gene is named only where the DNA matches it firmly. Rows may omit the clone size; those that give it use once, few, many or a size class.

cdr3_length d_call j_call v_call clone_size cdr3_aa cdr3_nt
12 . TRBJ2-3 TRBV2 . CASSPTGDTQYF TGTGCCAGCAGCCCTACAGGGGATACGCAGTATTTT
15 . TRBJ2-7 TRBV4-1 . CASSLVIGDVYEQYF TGCGCCAGCAGCCTAGTTATAGGGGACGTCTACGAGCAGTACTTC
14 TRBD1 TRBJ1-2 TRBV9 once CASSVGQGIDGYTF TGTGCCAGCAGCGTGGGACAGGGGATAGATGGCTACACCTTC
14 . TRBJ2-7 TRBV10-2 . CASSEFRSSYEQYF TGCGCCAGCAGTGAGTTCAGAAGCTCCTACGAGCAGTACTTC
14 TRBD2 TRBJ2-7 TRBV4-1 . CASSQSGTTMGQYF TGCGCCAGCAGCCAGTCCGGGACTACGATGGGGCAGTACTTC
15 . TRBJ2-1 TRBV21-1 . CASPRCSGTYNEQFF TGTGCCAGCCCCCGATGTAGCGGGACCTACAATGAGCAGTTCTTC
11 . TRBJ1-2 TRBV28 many CASSSHSGYTF TGTGCCAGCAGTTCCCACTCCGGCTACACCTTC
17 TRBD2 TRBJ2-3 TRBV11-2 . CASSPSSGRGSADTQYF TGTGCCAGCAGCCCCAGTAGCGGGAGGGGGAGCGCAGATACGCAGTATTTT
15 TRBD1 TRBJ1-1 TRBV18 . CASSPRGQMNTEAFF TGTGCCAGCTCACCTAGGGGACAGATGAACACTGAAGCTTTCTTT
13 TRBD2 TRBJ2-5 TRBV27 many CASMVAGGETQYF TGTGCCAGCATGGTAGCGGGAGGCGAGACCCAGTACTTC
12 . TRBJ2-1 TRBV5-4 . CASSRPLGEQFF TGTGCCAGCAGTCGGCCTTTAGGCGAGCAGTTCTTC
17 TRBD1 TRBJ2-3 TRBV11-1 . CASRERVGQGSTDTQYF TGTGCCAGCAGGGAGAGGGTCGGACAGGGGAGCACAGATACGCAGTATTTT
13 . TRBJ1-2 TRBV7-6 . CASSLGENYGYTF TGTGCCAGCAGCTTAGGGGAGAACTATGGCTACACCTTC
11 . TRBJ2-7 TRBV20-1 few CSVGPQIEQYF TGCAGTGTCGGACCGCAGATCGAGCAGTACTTC
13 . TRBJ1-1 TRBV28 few CASRGGENTEAFF TGTGCCAGTAGGGGAGGGGAGAACACTGAAGCTTTCTTT
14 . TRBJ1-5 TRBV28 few CASSTAGNNQPQHF TGTGCCAGCAGCACGGCAGGGAACAATCAGCCCCAGCATTTT
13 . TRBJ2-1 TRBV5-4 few CASSLAENYEQFF TGTGCCAGCAGCTTGGCCGAGAATTATGAGCAGTTCTTC
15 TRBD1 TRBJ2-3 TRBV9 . CASSVVGRGPDTQYF TGTGCCAGCAGCGTAGTTGGCAGGGGGCCTGACACGCAGTATTTT
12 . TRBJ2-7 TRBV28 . CASEGQQGEQYF TGTGCCAGCGAGGGTCAACAGGGCGAGCAGTACTTC
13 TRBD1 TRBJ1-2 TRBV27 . CASSFRTGFGYTF TGTGCCAGCAGTTTCCGGACAGGGTTTGGCTACACCTTC
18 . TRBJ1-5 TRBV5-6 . CASSLNPSGLYSNQPQHF TGTGCCAGCAGCTTGAACCCTTCCGGACTTTATAGCAATCAGCCCCAGCATTTT
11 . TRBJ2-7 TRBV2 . CASSPYYEQYF TGTGCCAGCAGCCCTTACTACGAGCAGTACTTC
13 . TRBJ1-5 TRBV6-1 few CASSEDINQPQHF TGTGCCAGCAGTGAGGACATCAATCAGCCCCAGCATTTT
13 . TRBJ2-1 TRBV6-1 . CASTVFAYNEQFF TGTGCCAGCACCGTTTTCGCCTACAATGAGCAGTTCTTC
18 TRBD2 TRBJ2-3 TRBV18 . CASSPPEWTSESTDTQYF TGTGCCAGCTCACCACCGGAATGGACTAGCGAGTCCACAGATACGCAGTATTTT
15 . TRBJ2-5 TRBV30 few CAWSMGSQLMGTQYF TGTGCCTGGAGTATGGGGTCTCAACTAATGGGGACCCAGTACTTC
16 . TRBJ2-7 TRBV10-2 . CASSSGDSSSPYEQYF TGCGCCAGCAGTAGTGGGGATTCTAGTTCCCCCTACGAGCAGTACTTC
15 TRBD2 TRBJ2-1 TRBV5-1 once CASSLLAGGDNEQFF TGCGCCAGCAGCCTCTTAGCGGGAGGGGACAATGAGCAGTTCTTC
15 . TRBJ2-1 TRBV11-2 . CASSQGSGLYNEQFF TGTGCCAGCAGCCAGGGCTCGGGCCTCTACAATGAGCAGTTCTTC
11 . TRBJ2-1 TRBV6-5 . CASLRLSEQFF TGTGCCAGCTTAAGGCTTTCTGAGCAGTTCTTC
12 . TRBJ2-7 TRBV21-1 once CASNRSLNEQYF TGTGCCAGCAACCGGAGCTTGAACGAGCAGTACTTC
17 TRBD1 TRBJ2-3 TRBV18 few CASSPVGQTKGTDTQYF TGTGCCAGCTCACCAGTGGGACAGACTAAAGGCACAGATACGCAGTATTTT
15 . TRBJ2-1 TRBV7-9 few CASKPTGRGAGEQFF TGTGCCAGCAAACCAACGGGCAGGGGAGCGGGTGAGCAGTTCTTC
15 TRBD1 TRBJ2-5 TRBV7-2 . CASSSRGQGGKTQYF TGTGCCAGCAGCTCTAGGGGACAGGGAGGAAAGACCCAGTACTTC
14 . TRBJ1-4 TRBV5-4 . CASSFGQINEKLFF TGTGCCAGCAGCTTCGGACAGATTAATGAAAAACTGTTTTTT
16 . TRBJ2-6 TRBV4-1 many CASSQEEGAGANVLTF TGCGCCAGCAGCCAAGAAGAGGGGGCTGGGGCCAACGTCCTGACTTTC
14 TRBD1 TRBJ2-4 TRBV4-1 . CASSQPRDRRIQYF TGCGCCAGCAGCCAACCCCGGGACAGGCGCATTCAGTACTTC
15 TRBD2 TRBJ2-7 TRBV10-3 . CAIRASSGSSYEQYF TGTGCCATCCGCGCATCTAGCGGGAGCTCCTACGAGCAGTACTTC
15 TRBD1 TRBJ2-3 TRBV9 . CASSHPGQGTDTQYF TGTGCCAGCAGCCACCCGGGACAGGGAACAGATACGCAGTATTTT
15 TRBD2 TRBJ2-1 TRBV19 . CASRVAGDSYNEQFF TGTGCCAGTAGAGTAGCGGGGGACTCCTACAATGAGCAGTTCTTC
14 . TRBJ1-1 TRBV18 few CASSPAGADTEAFF TGTGCCAGCTCACCAGCAGGGGCGGACACTGAAGCTTTCTTT
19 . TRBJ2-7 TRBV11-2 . CASSLVVAVGGTRLGEQYF TGTGCCAGCAGCTTAGTAGTGGCCGTGGGGGGAACACGTTTGGGCGAGCAGTACTTC
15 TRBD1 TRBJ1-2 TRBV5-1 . CASSSGVQGLNGYTF TGCGCCAGCAGCTCCGGTGTACAGGGGCTTAATGGCTACACCTTC
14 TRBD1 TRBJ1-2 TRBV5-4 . CASSLGDRAAGYTF TGTGCCAGCAGCTTGGGGGACAGGGCAGCTGGCTACACCTTC
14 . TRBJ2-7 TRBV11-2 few CASSFADTAYEQYF TGTGCCAGCAGCTTCGCGGATACCGCCTACGAGCAGTACTTC
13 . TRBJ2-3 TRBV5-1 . CASTKLSTDTQYF TGCGCCAGCACAAAACTAAGCACAGATACGCAGTATTTT
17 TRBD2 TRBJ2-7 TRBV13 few CASSLSRGLAANYEQYF TGTGCCAGCAGCTTATCTCGGGGACTAGCGGCCAACTACGAGCAGTACTTC
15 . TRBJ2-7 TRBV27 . CASSQSWGNSYEQYF TGTGCCAGCAGCCAGAGCTGGGGGAATAGCTACGAGCAGTACTTC
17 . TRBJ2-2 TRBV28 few CASSLKSWHTNTGELFF TGTGCCAGCAGTTTAAAGTCGTGGCACACGAACACCGGGGAGCTGTTTTTT
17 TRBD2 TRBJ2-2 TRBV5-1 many CASSLGSGRPNTGELFF TGCGCCAGCAGCTTGGGTAGCGGGAGGCCAAACACCGGGGAGCTGTTTTTT
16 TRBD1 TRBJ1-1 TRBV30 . CAWRQGANFVNTEAFF TGTGCCTGGCGACAGGGGGCGAATTTCGTGAACACTGAAGCTTTCTTT
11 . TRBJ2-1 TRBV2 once CASKPHNEQFF TGTGCCAGCAAACCCCACAATGAGCAGTTCTTC
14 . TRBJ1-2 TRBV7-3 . CASSLQGGAYGYTF TGTGCCAGCAGCTTACAGGGTGGAGCATATGGCTACACCTTC